This T cell receptor beta chain was identified during a study of shared clonotypes between healthy human individuals (dated by TCRdb to about 2020). About the study as a whole: A couple of women and three men aged 18 to 49 years were included in the cohort. For each donor, CD4 naive and CD4 memory were each run on three plates, CD8 naive on two plates, and CD8 memory on one plate. To estimate repertoire size and how much clonotypes are shared between individuals, the study performed deep sequencing of blood TCR repertoires from roughly five healthy adults. Different laboratories and diverse techniques were used to prepare libraries and sequence TCR repertoires, to increase sequencing depth and limit assay-specific biases. Each donor's leukapheresis produced roughly between roughly 0.9 and 8.9 billion PBMCs. Overall study outcomes, separate from this receptor: The genetic and exposure-history diversity represented was limited by the small number of donors. Compared with non-shared clonotypes, the clonotypes found in all four sorted-subset donors had higher generation probabilities. Rarefaction of sorted-subset datasets indicated incomplete sequencing despite the large sequencing depth. Only blood was sampled, and tissue TCR repertoires likely differ from those in blood. Across a few donors, approximately 5% of naive CD4, over 3% of naive CD8, under 2.5% of memory CD4, and approximately 0.42% of memory CD8 clonotypes were shared. Pairwise subsampling led to the expectation that sequencing depth would affect the degree of clonotype sharing among donors. Naive subsets generally had larger estimated clonotype richness than memory subsets did.

The donors were healthy, HIV-negative adults with no recently reported acute infections or vaccinations. Only Caucasian adults living in Nashville, Tennessee, USA were represented among the donors. CD4+ T cells were enriched by magnetic negative selection; naive cells were then positively selected on CD45RA, and the negative fraction formed the memory subset. Blood was obtained by leukapheresis, after which PBMCs were separated by Ficoll-Histopaque density gradient centrifugation and cryopreserved in liquid nitrogen vapor phase. Analytical flow cytometry was used to check the purity and quantity of each magnetically sorted T cell population. Genomic DNA was isolated from every sorted fraction and measured by UV absorbance on a Nanodrop 2000c. From a lookup of the germline V gene (reference sequence), CDR1 and CDR2 are LNHNV and YYDKDF. The CDR3 starts with the cysteine, ends with the phenylalanine, and has 15 residues. The CDR3 DNA has 45 bases and is translated from base 1. Here V drops 0 bases and J drops 6 bases, and the junction holds 5 bases not matched to any gene.

TCR CDR3 regions were amplified from genomic DNA by multiplex PCR using the deep immunoSEQ assay. Extracted genomic DNA from each cell subset was spread evenly across all wells of several immunoSEQ 96-well plates, with each plate serving as a replicate. Each replicate PCR for sorted subsets received roughly 200 ng genomic DNA, equal to tens of thousands of T cell genomes. Purified libraries were quantified with a Qubit 3.0 fluorometer, sized on a Bioanalyzer 2100, and re-quantified with the KAPA Library Quantification kit. Each immunoSEQ 96-well plate was sequenced on its own single-read 150-cycle Illumina NextSeq 550 flow cell. For the original study's pipeline: The immunoSEQ output contained only junctional sequences without quality scores, so filtering could not match that applied to full-length reads. Sequences were annotated with PyIR, a Python wrapper for IgBLAST v1.9, using IMGT germline references to assign V/J genes and CDR3. Any read was removed if the V/J assignment was weak (E-value above 1e-6), the CDR3 was missing, or the read contained stop codons, out-of-frame junctions, or ambiguous translated residues. V3J clonotypes were defined as sequences sharing the same inferred V gene, J gene, and CDR3 amino acid sequence. To compute the percentage overlap between repertoires, the number of shared unique clonotypes was divided by the size of the smaller repertoire. RTK rarefaction, the Chao1 estimator, and Recon v2.1 estimates of unobserved clonotypes were used to assess repertoire richness. For all TCRbeta clonotypes obtained by the gDNA method from a handful of donors, generation probabilities were computed with OLGA. The clones in this table, taken by TCRdb from immuneACCESS, are in-frame only. Not every clone is retained; where verified, under half of the shortfall comes from an unresolved V gene, and the cause of the rest is unknown. V, J and clone size are taken as reported in that table, and D and trimming were inferred from the DNA itself. This sample comprises some 240,000 clones, approximately 65% of them detected only once. The leading ten clones occupy roughly 11% of the sample.

Note on this clone: What this receptor recognizes is not known. No much larger clonotype is one base removed from it; base qualities were not supplied.

This chain joins TRBV15 to TRBJ2-1, with 7 bases matching TRBD2. The sequenced sample was memory CD4+ T cells sorted from blood. This specimen's cell subset or site label, per the study, means: CD45RA-negative fraction. This clonotype was obtained from a man between 25 and 39 years old in good health. The CDR3 has the sequence CATSRDAGAVNEQFF. The DNA sequence is given as TGTGCCACCAGCAGAGACGCGGGAGCGGTCAATGAGCAGTTCTTC.